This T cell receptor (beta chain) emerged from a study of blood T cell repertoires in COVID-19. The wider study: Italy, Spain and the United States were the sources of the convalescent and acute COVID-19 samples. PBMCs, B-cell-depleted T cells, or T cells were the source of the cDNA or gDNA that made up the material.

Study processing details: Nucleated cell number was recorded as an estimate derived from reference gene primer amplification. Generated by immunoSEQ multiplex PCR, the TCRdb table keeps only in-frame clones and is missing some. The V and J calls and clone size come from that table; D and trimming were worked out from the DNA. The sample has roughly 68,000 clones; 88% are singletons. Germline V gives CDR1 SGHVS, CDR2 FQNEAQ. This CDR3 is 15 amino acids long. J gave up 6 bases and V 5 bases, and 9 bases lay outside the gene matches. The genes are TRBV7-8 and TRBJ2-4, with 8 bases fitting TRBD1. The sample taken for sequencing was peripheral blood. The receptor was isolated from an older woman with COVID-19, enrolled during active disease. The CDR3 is CASSQVQGEVNIQYF. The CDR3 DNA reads TGTGCCAGCAGCCAAGTACAGGGGGAAGTAAACATTCAGTACTTC.